This T cell receptor (beta chain) is drawn from a study of early T cells in non-severe SARS-CoV-2 infection. In TCRdb, the 5' RACE reads were re-called with MiXCR into one record per CDR3 protein. This table has under 45,000 distinct CDR3 sequences, roughly 5% appearing once. This clonotype appeared many times. J lost 6 bases, V lost 5 bases, and 10 bases had no gene match. The CDR3 consists of 15 residues. In germline, CDR1 is MNHEY, CDR2 SMNVEV (reference sequence). J is TRBJ2-1 and V is TRBV27; 7 bases match TRBD1. The sample was whole blood, taken at baseline. This sequence originates from an adult who was a healthcare worker with PCR-confirmed SARS-CoV-2 infection or an uninfected control (not recorded which). The CDR3 DNA follows: TGTGCCAGCAGTCTCGGACAGGTACTTCTCAATGAGCAGTTCTTC. It specifies CASSLGQVLLNEQFF.